This T cell receptor (beta chain) was documented in a study of blood T cell repertoires in COVID-19. Background on the study: PBMCs, B-cell-depleted T cells, or T cells were the source of the cDNA or gDNA that made up the material.

Germline V gene lookup returns CDR1 SGHAT and CDR2 FQNNGV. V was shortened by 5 bases and J by 3 bases, with 7 bases between the two germline ends. The CDR3 is made up of 12 amino acids. During the 2 weeks before they entered the study, exposed participants had met someone with a PCR-confirmed or clinician-diagnosed COVID-19 case. The protocol was immunoSEQ multiplex PCR, while the TCRdb copy is restricted to in-frame clones and leaves out a portion. The sample shows about 140,000 clones, over 70% of them seen only once. This TCR was sampled from a man between 65 and 79 years old who had been exposed to COVID-19. V and J are TRBV11-2 and TRBJ1-2, with D hard to call. The sequenced material came from PBMCs or T cells enriched from blood (not recorded which). CDR3 in amino acids: CASSPGDYGYTF. The CDR3 DNA is TGTGCCAGCAGCCCCGGGGACTATGGCTACACCTTC.